This T cell receptor beta chain was recovered during a study of blood T cells in healthy people across ages. For the second PCR, which ran for 7 to 11 cycles, a sample-barcoded 5' primer and a J-beta primer mix were used. TCRdb called the 5' RACE reads again in MiXCR, with one record for every CDR3 protein. The repertoire consists of roughly 640,000 distinct CDR3 sequences, with about 30% occurring once and the leading ten covering about a sixth. Material: blood. The TCR comes from a woman of 80 years or more in good health.

CDR3 sequence reads: CASRGDRVYNSPLHF. Written as DNA, the CDR3 is TGTGCCAGCAGGGGGGACAGGGTCTATAATTCACCCCTCCACTTT. The V call is TRBV2, the J call TRBJ1-6, with TRBD1 matching 9 bases. The ends lost 6 bases at V and 3 bases at J; junction bases unmatched: 3. This CDR3 region has 15 residues. Germline CDR1 reads SNHLY; CDR2 reads FYNNEI.